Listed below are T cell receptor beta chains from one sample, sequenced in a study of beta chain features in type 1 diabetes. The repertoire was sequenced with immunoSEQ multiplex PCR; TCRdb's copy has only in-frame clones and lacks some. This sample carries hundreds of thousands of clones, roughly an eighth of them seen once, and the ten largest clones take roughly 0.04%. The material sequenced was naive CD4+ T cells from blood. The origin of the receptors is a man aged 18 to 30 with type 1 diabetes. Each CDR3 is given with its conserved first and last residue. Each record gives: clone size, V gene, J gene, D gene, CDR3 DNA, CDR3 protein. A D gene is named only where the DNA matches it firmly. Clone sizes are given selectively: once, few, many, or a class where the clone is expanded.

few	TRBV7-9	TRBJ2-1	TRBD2	TGTGCCACTCCCGGCGGGGGATCCTACAATGAGCAGTTCTTC	CATPGGGSYNEQFF
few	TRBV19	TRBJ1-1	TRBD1	TGTGCCAGTAAAACCCGGGACAGGGACACTGAAGCTTTCTTT	CASKTRDRDTEAFF
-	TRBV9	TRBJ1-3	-	TGTGCCAGCAGCGATACAGGGTTAAGCTCTGGAAACACCATATATTTT	CASSDTGLSSGNTIYF
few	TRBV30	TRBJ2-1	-	TGTGCCTCCCAGGGTTTCCATGAGCAGTTCTTC	CASQGFHEQFF
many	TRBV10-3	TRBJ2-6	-	TGTGCCATCAGTGCCATCACTACTTCTGGGGCCAACGTCCTGACTTTC	CAISAITTSGANVLTF
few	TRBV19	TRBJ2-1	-	TGTGCCAGTAGTAGACTGTCTAGCGAAAATGAGCAGTTCTTC	CASSRLSSENEQFF
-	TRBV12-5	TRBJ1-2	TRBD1	TGTGCTAGTGGTTCCACAGGGGGCTATGGCTACACCTTC	CASGSTGGYGYTF
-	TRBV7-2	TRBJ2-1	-	TGTGCCAGCAGCTCCTGGGGGGCAATGTCCTACAATGAGCAGTTCTTC	CASSSWGAMSYNEQFF
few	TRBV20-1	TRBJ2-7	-	TGCAGTGCTAGCAGGGGACGGGAGCAGTACTTC	CSASRGREQYF
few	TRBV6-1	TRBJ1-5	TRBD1	TGTGCCAGCACCTCCCGACAGGGGTATCAGCCCCAGCATTTT	CASTSRQGYQPQHF
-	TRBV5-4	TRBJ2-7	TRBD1	TGTGCCAGCAGCTTGGGACAGGGTAGAGAGCAGTACTTC	CASSLGQGREQYF
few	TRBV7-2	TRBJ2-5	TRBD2	TGTGCCAGCAGCTTCCAGGGACTAGCGGGAGAAGAGACCCAGTACTTC	CASSFQGLAGEETQYF
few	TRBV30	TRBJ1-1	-	TGTGCCTGGAGCTTTAGCATCTCGAACACTGAAGCTTTCTTT	CAWSFSISNTEAFF
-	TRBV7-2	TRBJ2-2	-	TGTGCCAGCAGCTTAACCGCGCCGAACACCGGGGAGCTGTTTTTT	CASSLTAPNTGELFF
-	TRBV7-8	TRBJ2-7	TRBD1	TGTGCCAGCAGCTTCGGTCCGGGACAGGGGAAATACGAGCAGTACTTC	CASSFGPGQGKYEQYF
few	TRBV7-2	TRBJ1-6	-	TGTGCCAGCAGCCTGACCGGGACGGAGAATTCACCCCTCCACTTT	CASSLTGTENSPLHF
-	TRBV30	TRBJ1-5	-	TGTGCCTGGAGTAGAGGTAGCAATCAGCCCCAGCATTTT	CAWSRGSNQPQHF
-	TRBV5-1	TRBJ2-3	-	TGCGCCAGCAGCTTGGGGTCGGCGGGGCGGTTCACAGATACGCAGTATTTT	CASSLGSAGRFTDTQYF
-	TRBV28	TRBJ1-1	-	TGTGCCAGCAAGGGGGGGCGTTATGATGAAGCTTTCTTT	CASKGGRYDEAFF
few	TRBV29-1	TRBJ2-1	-	TGCAGCGTTGAAGGAGGACTACTTCGCAATGAGCAGTTCTTC	CSVEGGLLRNEQFF
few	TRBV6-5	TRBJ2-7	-	TGTGCCAGCAGCGGGACGACACCCTACGAGCAGTACTTC	CASSGTTPYEQYF
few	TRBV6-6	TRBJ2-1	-	TGTGCCAGCAGCTACAATTGGGCTAGCCTGTCGTTCTTC	CASSYNWASLSFF
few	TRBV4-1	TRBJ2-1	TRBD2	TGCGCCAGCAGCCAAGGACCGGGACTAGCTTCTTACAATGAGCAGTTCTTC	CASSQGPGLASYNEQFF
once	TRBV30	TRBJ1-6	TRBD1	TGTGCCTGGAGCGACAGGGGTGGGTATAATTCACCCCTCCACTTT	CAWSDRGGYNSPLHF
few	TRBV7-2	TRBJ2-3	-	TGTGCCAGCAGATATAGTGATTCGGCAGATACGCAGTATTTT	CASRYSDSADTQYF
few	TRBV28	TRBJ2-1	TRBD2	TGTGCCAGCAGTGCTCCCTACTTGGGACTAGCGGACAATGAGCAGTTCTTC	CASSAPYLGLADNEQFF
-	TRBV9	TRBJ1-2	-	TGTGCCAGCAGCGTAGGGGACCTGGCTAACTATGGCTACACCTTC	CASSVGDLANYGYTF
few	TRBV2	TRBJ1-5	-	TGTGCCAGCCGAGAGGCGGTCTATAGCAATCAGCCCCAGCATTTT	CASREAVYSNQPQHF
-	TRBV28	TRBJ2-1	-	TGTGCCAGCAGCTTGGATCCTGGACTGCACCTGCAGTTCTTC	CASSLDPGLHLQFF
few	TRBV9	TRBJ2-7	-	TGTGCCAGCAGCGTAACGGGGGCTCCCGGCGAGCAGTACTTC	CASSVTGAPGEQYF
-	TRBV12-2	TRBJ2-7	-	TGTGCAAGTCGCTTAGCCATCGTGGAGAATTCGGACCACTACGAGCAGTACTTC	CASRLAIVENSDHYEQYF
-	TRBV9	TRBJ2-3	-	TGTGCCAGCAGCTTAACACTAGCCGATACGCAGTATTTT	CASSLTLADTQYF
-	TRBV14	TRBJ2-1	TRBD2	TGTGCCAGCAGCCTCCGGGGACTAGGAAACAATGAGCAGTTCTTC	CASSLRGLGNNEQFF
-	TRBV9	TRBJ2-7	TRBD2	TGTGCCAGCAGTCTTAGCGGGAGAAACTACGAGCAGTACTTC	CASSLSGRNYEQYF
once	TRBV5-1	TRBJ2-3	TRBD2	TGCGCCAGCAGTCCGGGGTCCCGGGAGGGCGCAGATACGCAGTATTTT	CASSPGSREGADTQYF
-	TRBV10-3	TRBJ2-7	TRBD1	TGTGCCATCAGTGAGTCGCAACCACAGGGGTACGAGCAGTACTTC	CAISESQPQGYEQYF